This TCR beta chain was found in a study of Graves' ophthalmopathy and Graves' hyperthyroidism. Aged 18 to 65, hyperthyroidism patients had been newly diagnosed, with under 2 months' duration. Uncontrolled infections, pregnancy, lactation or other autoimmune diseases led to patient exclusion. Clinical symptoms, serum thyroxine, TRAb, thyroid ultrasound and orbital computed tomography formed the basis of diagnosis. Regarding this clonotype: What it binds is unknown. Given a much more abundant clone one base away, this may be a read error. Since the CDR3 does not end with the conserved phenylalanine or tryptophan, this likely comes from a read error.

Amplification of TCR beta CDR3 regions used RNA transcripts. Amplification began with first-round RT-PCR using HTBI primers, then second-round multiplex PCR was performed. TCRdb reprocessed the multiplex PCR reads with MiXCR, giving one entry per CDR3 protein. This table holds over 500,000 distinct CDR3 sequences, about 20% found once. Study conclusions and caveats: For separating ophthalmopathy from stable hyperthyroidism, a 13-signature model gave over 85% sensitivity and roughly 78% specificity.

Germline lookup yields CDR1 SGHAT and CDR2 FQNNGV. The CDR3 has 14 amino acids. Trimming took off 4 bases at V and 7 bases at J, with 14 bases between the two ends. This clonotype was obtained from a woman under 30 with stable Graves' hyperthyroidism. Some clones in this sample may be carry-over from other donors' samples. The sample consisted of peripheral blood. The rearrangement links TRBV11-2 to TRBJ1-5; no reliable D call. CDR3 protein: CASSSLREGQPQHV. The CDR3 DNA is TGTGCCAGCAGCTCACTTCGGGAGGGACAGCCCCAGCATGTT.